Below, 5 T cell receptor beta chains from the same sample are listed, as sequenced in a study of shared clonotypes between healthy human individuals (dated by TCRdb to 2019 to 2021). Receptor amplification or capture employed the immunoSEQ multiplex PCR assay. TCRdb mirrors the immuneACCESS table, restricted to in-frame sequences. Some clones are absent from its copies; in checked studies, under half trace to an unresolved V gene, and the reason for the others is unknown. For this sample the table gives 2,500,000 or so clones, of which 85% to 95% were detected only once. The ten largest clones take up 0.37% of the sample. Input material: naive CD4+ T cells from PBMCs. Reading the label with the study, this specimen's cell subset or site is: CD45RA+ positively selected. The receptors originated from a man aged 18 to 29 in good health. Some clones in this sample may be carry-over from other donors' samples.

The V gene is TRBV2, the J gene TRBJ1-2; D not resolved. Trimming cost V 6 bases and J 4 bases, with 15 bases left between them. The germline gives CDR1 SNHLY, CDR2 FYNNEI. The CDR3 consists of 14 residues. The CDR3 spells CASRGMVRGYGYTF. The DNA for the CDR3 is TGTGCCAGCAGGGGTATGGTTCGGGGCTATGGCTACACCTTC.

V and J are TRBV28 and TRBJ2-7; no clear D gene. The germline V and J ends were trimmed by 5 bases and 2 bases, with 16 bases remaining between them. This CDR3 spans 15 amino acids. Germline V gene data show CDR1 as MDHEN and CDR2 as SYDVKM. CDR3 region: CASSPHSIGTYEQYF. For the CDR3, the DNA is TGTGCCAGCAGTCCTCACTCCATAGGAACCTACGAGCAGTACTTC.

The V and J genes are TRBV29-1 and TRBJ1-4; perhaps TRBD1 as D (5 bases). The length of the CDR3 is 13 residues. In germline, CDR1 is SQVTM, CDR2 ANQGSEA. V lost 7 bases and J lost 8, with 17 bases in between. CDR3 nucleotide sequence: TGCAGCGCTGCGGGCCAGGGAGAGGAAAAACTGTTTTTT. Translated, it gives CSAAGQGEEKLFF. Using reference TRBV29-1 and TRBJ1-4 for the parts outside the CDR3, the full variable domain is SAVISQKPSRDICQRGTSLTIQCQVDSQVTMMFWYRQQPGQSLTLIATANQGSEATYESGFVIDKFPISRPNLTFSTLTVSNMSPEDSSIYLCSAAGQGEEKLFFGSGTQLSVL.

The genes are TRBV7-9 and TRBJ2-7; either TRBD1 or TRBD2 may fit D (5 bases each). This CDR3 has 11 amino acids. The V and J ends lost 7 bases and 6 bases respectively, with 10 bases between them. Germline V lookup: CDR1 SEHNR, CDR2 FQNEAQ (reference sequence). This chain's CDR3 is CASIEGSEQYF. DNA for the CDR3: TGTGCCAGCATAGAGGGGAGCGAGCAGTACTTC.

V gene TRBV9 combines with J gene TRBJ2-7, with TRBD2 identical over 11 bases. The length of the CDR3 is 13 residues. The V segment lost 2 bases and the J segment 6 bases; nucleotides outside the gene matches: 1. CDR1 and CDR2 from the germline V gene are SGDLS and YYNGEE. The CDR3 bases are TGTGCCAGCAGCGTTCTAGCGGGAGGCGAGCAGTACTTC. Translating it yields CASSVLAGGEQYF.